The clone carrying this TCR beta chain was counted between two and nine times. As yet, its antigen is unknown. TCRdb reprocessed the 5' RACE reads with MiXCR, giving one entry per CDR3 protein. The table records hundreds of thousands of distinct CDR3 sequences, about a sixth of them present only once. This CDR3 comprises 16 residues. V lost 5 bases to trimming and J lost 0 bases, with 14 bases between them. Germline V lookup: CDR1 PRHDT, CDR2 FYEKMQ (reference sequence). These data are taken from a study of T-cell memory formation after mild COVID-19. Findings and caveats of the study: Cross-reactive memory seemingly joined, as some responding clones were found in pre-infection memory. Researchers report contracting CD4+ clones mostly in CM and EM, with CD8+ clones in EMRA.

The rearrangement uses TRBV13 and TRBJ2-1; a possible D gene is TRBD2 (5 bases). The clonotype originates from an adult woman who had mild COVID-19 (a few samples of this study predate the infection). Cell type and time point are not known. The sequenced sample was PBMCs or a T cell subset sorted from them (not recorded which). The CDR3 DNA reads TGTGCCAGCAGCCACAGAGAGGGTCGCTCCTACAATGAGCAGTTCTTC. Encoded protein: CASSHREGRSYNEQFF.